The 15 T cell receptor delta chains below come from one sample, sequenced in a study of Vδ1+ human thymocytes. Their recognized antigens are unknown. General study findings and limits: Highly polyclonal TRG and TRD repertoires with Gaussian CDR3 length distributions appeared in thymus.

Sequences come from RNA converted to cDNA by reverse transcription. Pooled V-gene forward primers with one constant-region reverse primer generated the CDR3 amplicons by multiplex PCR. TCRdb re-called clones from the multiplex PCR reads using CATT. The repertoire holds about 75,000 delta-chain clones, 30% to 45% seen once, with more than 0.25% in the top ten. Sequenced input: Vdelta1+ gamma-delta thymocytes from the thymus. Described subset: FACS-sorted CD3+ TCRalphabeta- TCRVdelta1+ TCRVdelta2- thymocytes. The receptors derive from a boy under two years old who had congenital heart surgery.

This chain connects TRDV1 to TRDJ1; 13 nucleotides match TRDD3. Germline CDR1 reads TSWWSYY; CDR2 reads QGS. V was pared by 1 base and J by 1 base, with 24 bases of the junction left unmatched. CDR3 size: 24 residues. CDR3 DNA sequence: TGTGCTCTTGGGGAACGTCTCAATCCTCCCCTTGTACTGGGGGATACGAGCCGCACCGATAAACTCATCTTT. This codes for CALGERLNPPLVLGDTSRTDKLIF.

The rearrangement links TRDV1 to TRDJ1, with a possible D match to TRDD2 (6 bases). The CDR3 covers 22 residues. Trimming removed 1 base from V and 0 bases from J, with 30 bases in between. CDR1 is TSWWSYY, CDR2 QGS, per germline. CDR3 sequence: CALGEPATSSCLLIMNTDKLIF. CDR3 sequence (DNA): TGTGCTCTTGGGGAACCGGCGACTTCCTCCTGCTTACTGATCATGAACACCGATAAACTCATCTTT.

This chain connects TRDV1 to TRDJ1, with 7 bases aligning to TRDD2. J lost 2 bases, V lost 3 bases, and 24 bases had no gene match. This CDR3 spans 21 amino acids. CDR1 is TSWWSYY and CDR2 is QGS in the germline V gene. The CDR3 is CALGDQFLPLTFIRGTDKLIF. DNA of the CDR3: TGTGCTCTTGGGGATCAATTCCTACCCCTGACCTTTATTAGAGGGACCGATAAACTCATCTTT.

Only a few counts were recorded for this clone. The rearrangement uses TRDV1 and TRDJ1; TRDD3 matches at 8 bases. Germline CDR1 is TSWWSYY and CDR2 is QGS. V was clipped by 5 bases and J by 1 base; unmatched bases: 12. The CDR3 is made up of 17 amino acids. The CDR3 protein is CALGRTGGISTTDKLIF. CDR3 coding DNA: TGTGCTCTTGGGCGAACTGGGGGGATATCCACCACCGATAAACTCATCTTT.

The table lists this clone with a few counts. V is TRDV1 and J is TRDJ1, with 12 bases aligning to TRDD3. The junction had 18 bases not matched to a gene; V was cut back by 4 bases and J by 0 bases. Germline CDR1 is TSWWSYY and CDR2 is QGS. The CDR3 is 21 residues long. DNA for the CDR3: TGTGCTCTTGGGGGCAACGCCTTCCCCTGGGGGATACGCGAAAACACCGATAAACTCATCTTT. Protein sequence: CALGGNAFPWGIRENTDKLIF.

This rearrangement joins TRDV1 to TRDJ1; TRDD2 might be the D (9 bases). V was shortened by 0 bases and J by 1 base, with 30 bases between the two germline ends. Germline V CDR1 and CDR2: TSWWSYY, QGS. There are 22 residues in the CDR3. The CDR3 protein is CALGELLPTVILGEEITDKLIF. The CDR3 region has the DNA TGTGCTCTTGGGGAACTCCTTCCTACCGTGATCCTGGGGGAAGAGATCACCGATAAACTCATCTTT.

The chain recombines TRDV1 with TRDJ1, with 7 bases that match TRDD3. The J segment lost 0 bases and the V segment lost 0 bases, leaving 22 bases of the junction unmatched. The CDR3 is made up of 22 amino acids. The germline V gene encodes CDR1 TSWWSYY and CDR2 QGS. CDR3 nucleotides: TGTGCTCTTGGGGAACTAGTGCCCCCTACGTCCCCTGGGGGGTCCCACACCGATAAACTCATCTTT. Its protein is CALGELVPPTSPGGSHTDKLIF.

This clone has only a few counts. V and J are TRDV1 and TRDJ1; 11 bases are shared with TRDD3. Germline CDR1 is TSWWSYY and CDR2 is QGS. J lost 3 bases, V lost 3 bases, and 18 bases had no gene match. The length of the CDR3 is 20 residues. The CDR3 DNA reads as TGTGCTCTTGGGGAGGGGATCTATAACTGGGGGATAAAAGGTGCCGATAAACTCATCTTT. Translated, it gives CALGEGIYNWGIKGADKLIF.

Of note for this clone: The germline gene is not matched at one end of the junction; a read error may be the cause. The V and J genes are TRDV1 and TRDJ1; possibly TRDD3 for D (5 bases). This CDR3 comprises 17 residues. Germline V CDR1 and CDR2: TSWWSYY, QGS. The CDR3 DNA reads TGCGCTCTTGGGGAACAGTTCAAATCCGCGTACACCGATAAACTCATCTTT. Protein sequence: CALGEQFKSAYTDKLIF.

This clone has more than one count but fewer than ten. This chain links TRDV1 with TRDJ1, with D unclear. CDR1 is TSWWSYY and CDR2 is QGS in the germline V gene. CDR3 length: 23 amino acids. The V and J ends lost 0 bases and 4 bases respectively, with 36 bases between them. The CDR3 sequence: CALGELALQNHSPPGPEFDKLIF. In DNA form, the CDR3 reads TGTGCTCTTGGGGAACTTGCTCTTCAAAACCATTCTCCACCGGGGCCGGAATTCGATAAACTCATCTTT.

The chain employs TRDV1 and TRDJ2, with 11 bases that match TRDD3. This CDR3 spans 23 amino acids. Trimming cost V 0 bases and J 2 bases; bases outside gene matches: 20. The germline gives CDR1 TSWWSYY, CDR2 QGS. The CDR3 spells CALGELVPSSVLGDKSLTAQLFF. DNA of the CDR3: TGTGCTCTTGGGGAACTAGTCCCTTCCTCCGTACTGGGGGATAAGTCCTTGACAGCACAACTCTTCTTT.

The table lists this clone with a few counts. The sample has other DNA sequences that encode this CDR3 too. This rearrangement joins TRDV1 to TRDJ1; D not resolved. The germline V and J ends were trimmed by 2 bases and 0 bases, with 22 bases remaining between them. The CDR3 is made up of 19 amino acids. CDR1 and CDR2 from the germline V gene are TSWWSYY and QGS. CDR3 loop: CALGESFCTDGLYTDKLIF. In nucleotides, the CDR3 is TGTGCTCTTGGGGAAAGTTTCTGTACCGATGGCCTGTACACCGATAAACTCATCTTT.

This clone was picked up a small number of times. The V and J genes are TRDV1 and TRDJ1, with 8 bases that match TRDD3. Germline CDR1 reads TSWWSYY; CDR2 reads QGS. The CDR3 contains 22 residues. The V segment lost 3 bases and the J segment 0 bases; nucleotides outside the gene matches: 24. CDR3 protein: CALGEPRLGEARGPINTDKLIF. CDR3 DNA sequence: TGTGCTCTTGGGGAGCCTCGTCTGGGGGAGGCCCGCGGACCGATAAACACCGATAAACTCATCTTT.

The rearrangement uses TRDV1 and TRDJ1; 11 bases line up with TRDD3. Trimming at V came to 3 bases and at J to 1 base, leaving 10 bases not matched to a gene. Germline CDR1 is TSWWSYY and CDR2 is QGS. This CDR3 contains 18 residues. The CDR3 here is CALGEPPWGIHGTDKLIF. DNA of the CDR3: TGTGCTCTTGGGGAGCCTCCCTGGGGGATACATGGCACCGATAAACTCATCTTT.

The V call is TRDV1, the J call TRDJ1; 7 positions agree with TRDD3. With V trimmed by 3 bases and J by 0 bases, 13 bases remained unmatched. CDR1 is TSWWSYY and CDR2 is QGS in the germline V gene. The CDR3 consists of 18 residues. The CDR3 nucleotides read TGTGCTCTTGGGGATTTCCTTGGTACTGGGGCTGACACCGATAAACTCATCTTT. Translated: CALGDFLGTGADTDKLIF.